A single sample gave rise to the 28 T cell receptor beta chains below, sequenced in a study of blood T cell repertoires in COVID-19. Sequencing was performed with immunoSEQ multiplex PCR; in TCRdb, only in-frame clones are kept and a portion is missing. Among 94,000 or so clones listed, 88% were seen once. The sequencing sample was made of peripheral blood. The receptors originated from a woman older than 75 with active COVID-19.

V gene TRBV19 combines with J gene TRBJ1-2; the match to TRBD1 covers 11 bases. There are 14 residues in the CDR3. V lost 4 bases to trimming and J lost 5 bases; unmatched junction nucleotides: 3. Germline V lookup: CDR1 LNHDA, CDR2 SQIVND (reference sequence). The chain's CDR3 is CASSTGTGGYGYTF. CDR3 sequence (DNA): TGTGCCAGTAGTACCGGGACAGGGGGTTATGGCTACACCTTC.

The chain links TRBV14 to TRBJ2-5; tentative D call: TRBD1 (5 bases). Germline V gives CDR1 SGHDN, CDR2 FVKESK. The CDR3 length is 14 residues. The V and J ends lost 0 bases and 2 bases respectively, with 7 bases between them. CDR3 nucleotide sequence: TGTGCCAGCAGCCAAGATAACAGGCAAGAGACCCAGTACTTC. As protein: CASSQDNRQETQYF. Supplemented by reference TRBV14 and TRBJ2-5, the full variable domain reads EAGVTQFPSHSVIEKGQTVTLRCDPISGHDNLYWYRRVMGKEIKFLLHFVKESKQDESGMPNNRFLAERTGGTYSTLKVQPAELEDSGVYFCASSQDNRQETQYFGPGTRLLVL.

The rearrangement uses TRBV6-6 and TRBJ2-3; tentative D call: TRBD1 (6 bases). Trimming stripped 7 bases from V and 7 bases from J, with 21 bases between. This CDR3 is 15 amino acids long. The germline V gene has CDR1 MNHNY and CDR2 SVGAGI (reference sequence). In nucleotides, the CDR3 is TGTGCCAGCAAAGGACAGAGGGGATTATGGAATACGCAGTATTTT. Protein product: CASKGQRGLWNTQYF.

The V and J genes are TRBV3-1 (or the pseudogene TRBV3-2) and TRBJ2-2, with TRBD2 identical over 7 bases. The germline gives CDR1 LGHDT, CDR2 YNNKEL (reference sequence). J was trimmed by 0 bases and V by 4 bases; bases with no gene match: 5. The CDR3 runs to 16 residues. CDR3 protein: CASSRPGTTNTGELFF. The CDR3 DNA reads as TGTGCCAGCAGCCGACCCGGGACTACGAACACCGGGGAGCTGTTTTTT.

The chain's CDR3 is CASSLDRLGTGNTIYF. The CDR3, as DNA: TGTGCCAGCAGCTTAGACAGGTTGGGCACTGGAAACACCATATATTTT. The rearrangement links TRBV11-2 to TRBJ1-3; D gene uncertain. CDR1 is SGHAT, CDR2 FQNNGV, per germline. The CDR3 has 16 residues. V was shortened by 0 bases and J by 2 bases, with 11 bases between the two germline ends. Full variable domain (missing parts from reference TRBV11-2 and TRBJ1-3): EAGVAQSPRYKIIEKRQSVAFWCNPISGHATLYWYQQILGQGPKLLIQFQNNGVVDDSQLPKDRFSAERLKGVDSTLKIQPAKLEDSAVYLCASSLDRLGTGNTIYFGEGSWLTVV.

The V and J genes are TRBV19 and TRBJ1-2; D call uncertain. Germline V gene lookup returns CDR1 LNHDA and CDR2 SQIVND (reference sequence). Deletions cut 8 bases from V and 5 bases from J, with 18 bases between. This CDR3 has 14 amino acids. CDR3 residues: CASAVRNTGYGYTF. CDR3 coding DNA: TGTGCCAGTGCCGTTCGGAACACGGGGTATGGCTACACCTTC.

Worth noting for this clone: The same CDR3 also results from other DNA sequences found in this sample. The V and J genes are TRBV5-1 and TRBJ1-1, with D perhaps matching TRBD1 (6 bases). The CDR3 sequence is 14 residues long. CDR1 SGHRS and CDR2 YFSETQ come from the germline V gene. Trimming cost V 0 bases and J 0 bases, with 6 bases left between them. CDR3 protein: CASSLDRVNTEAFF. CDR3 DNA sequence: TGCGCCAGCAGCTTGGACAGGGTGAACACTGAAGCTTTCTTT.

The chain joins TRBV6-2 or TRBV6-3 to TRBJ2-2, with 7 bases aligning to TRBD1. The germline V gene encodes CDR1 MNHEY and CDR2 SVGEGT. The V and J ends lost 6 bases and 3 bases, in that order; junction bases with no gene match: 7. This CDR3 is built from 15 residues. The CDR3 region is CASSLRQGYTGELFF. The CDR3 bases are TGTGCCAGCAGCCTAAGACAGGGTTACACCGGGGAGCTGTTTTTT.

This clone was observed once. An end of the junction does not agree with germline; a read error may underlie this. The CDR3 region has the DNA TGTGCCAGCACCGAAGGCCGGGCGGGGGGGTTAGAGGCCCAGTACTTC. Amino acids: CASTEGRAGGLEAQYF. The chain joins TRBV28 to TRBJ2-5, with 9 nucleotides matching TRBD2. This CDR3 is 16 amino acids long. The V gene's germline CDR1 is MDHEN and CDR2 SYDVKM.

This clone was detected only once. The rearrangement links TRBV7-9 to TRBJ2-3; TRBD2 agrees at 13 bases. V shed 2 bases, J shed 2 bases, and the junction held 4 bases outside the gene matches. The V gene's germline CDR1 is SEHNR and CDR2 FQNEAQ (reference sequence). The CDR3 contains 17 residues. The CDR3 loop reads CASSLLLAGGVTDTQYF. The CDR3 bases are TGTGCCAGCAGCTTACTACTAGCGGGAGGGGTCACAGATACGCAGTATTTT.

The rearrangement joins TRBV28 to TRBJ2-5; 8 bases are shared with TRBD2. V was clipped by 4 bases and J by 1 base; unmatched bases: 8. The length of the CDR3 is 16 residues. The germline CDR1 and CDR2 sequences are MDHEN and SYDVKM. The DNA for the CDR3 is TGTGCCAGCAGTTCTACTGCGACTAGCGTCCAAGAGACCCAGTACTTC. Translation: CASSSTATSVQETQYF.

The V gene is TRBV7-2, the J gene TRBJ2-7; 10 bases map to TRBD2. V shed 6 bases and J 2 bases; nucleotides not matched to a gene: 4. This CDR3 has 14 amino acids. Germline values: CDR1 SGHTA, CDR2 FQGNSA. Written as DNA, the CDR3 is TGTGCCAGCAGTCGGACTAGCGGAACCTACGAGCAGTACTTC. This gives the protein CASSRTSGTYEQYF.

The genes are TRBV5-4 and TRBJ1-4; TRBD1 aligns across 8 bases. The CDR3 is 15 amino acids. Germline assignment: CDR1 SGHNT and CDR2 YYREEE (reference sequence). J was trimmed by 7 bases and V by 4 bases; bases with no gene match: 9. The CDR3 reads CASSTPQGGGEKLFF. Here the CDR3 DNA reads TGTGCCAGCAGCACACCACAGGGGGGGGGTGAAAAACTGTTTTTT.

The CDR3 sequence: CASSLAGRGETQYF. As DNA, the CDR3 is TGTGCCAGCAGCTTAGCAGGTCGGGGAGAGACCCAGTACTTC. The genes are TRBV7-3 and TRBJ2-5, with TRBD2 as a possible D gene (5 bases). Germline assignment: CDR1 SGHTA and CDR2 FQGTGA. Between the trimmed V and J ends, which lost 2 bases and 4 bases, there was a span of 11 bases. The length of the CDR3 is 14 residues.

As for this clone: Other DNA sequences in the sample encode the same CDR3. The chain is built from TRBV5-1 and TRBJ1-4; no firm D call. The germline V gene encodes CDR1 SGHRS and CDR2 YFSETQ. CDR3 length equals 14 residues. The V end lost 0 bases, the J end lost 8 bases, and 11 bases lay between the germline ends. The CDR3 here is CASSLGSGGEKLFF. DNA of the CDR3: TGCGCCAGCAGCTTGGGATCTGGTGGCGAAAAACTGTTTTTT.

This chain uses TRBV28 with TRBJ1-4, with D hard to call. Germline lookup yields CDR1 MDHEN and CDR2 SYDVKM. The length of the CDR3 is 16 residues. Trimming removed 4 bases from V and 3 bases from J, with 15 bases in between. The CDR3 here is CASSSQEGGPNEKLFF. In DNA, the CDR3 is TGTGCCAGCAGTTCACAAGAGGGTGGGCCTAATGAAAAACTGTTTTTT.

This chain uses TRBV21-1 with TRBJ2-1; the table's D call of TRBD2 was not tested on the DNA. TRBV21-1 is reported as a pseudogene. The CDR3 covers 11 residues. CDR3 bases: TGTGCCTGCCCGGTCCCAAATGAGCAGTTCTTC. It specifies CACPVPNEQFF.

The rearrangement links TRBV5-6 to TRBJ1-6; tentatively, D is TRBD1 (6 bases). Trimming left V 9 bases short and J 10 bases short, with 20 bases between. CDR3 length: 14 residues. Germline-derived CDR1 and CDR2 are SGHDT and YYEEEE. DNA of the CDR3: TGTGCCACCCATCTTCGGGGGGCGCGATCACCCCTCCACTTT. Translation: CATHLRGARSPLHF. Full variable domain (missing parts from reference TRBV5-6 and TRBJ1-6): DAGVTQSPTHLIKTRGQQVTLRCSPKSGHDTVSWYQQALGQGPQFIFQYYEEEERQRGNFPDRFSGHQFPNYSSELNVNALLLGDSALYLCATHLRGARSPLHFGNGTRLTVT.

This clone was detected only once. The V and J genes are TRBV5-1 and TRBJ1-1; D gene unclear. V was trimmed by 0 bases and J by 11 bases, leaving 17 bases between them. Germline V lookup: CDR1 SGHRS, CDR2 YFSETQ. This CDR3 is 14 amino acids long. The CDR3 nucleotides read TGCGCCAGCAGCTTGGATTCGGGAGAGGTGAAGGCTTTCTTT. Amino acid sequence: CASSLDSGEVKAFF.

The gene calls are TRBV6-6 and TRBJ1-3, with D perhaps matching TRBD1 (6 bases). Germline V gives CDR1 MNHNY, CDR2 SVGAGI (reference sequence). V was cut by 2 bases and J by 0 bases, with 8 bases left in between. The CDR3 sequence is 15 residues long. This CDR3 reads CASSYEGDSGNTIYF. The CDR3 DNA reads TGTGCCAGCAGTTACGAGGGGGACTCTGGAAACACCATATATTTT.

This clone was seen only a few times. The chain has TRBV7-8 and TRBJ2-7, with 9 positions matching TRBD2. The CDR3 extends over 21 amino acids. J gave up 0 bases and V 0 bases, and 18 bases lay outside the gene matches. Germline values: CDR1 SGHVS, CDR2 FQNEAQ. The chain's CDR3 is CASSLAPGGSGSTLNSYEQYF. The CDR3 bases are TGTGCCAGCAGCTTAGCGCCGGGGGGTAGCGGGAGCACTCTTAACTCCTACGAGCAGTACTTC. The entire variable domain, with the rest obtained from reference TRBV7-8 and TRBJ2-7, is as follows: GAGVSQSPRYKVAKRGQDVALRCDPISGHVSLFWYQQALGQGPEFLTYFQNEAQLDKSGLPSDRFFAERPEGSVSTLKIQRTQQEDSAVYLCASSLAPGGSGSTLNSYEQYFGPGTRLTVT.

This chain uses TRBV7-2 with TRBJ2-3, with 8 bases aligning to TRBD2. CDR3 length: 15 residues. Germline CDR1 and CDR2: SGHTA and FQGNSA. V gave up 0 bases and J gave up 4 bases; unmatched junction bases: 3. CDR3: CASSLASGSPDTQYF. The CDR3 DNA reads TGTGCCAGCAGCTTAGCGAGCGGGAGTCCAGATACGCAGTATTTT.

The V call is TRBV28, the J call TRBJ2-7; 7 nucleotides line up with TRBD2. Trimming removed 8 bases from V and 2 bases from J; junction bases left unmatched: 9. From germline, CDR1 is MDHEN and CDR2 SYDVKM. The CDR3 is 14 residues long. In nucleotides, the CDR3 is TGTGCCAGCGGGCGGGAGCTCCCCCCCTACGAGCAGTACTTC. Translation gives CASGRELPPYEQYF.

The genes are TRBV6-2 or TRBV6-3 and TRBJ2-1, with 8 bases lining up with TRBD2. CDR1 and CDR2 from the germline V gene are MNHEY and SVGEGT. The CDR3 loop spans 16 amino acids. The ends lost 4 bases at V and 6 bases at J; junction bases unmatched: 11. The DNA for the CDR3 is TGTGCCAGCAGTTGGGGGGGGACTAGTCTCCTCAATGAGCAGTTCTTC. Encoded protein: CASSWGGTSLLNEQFF.

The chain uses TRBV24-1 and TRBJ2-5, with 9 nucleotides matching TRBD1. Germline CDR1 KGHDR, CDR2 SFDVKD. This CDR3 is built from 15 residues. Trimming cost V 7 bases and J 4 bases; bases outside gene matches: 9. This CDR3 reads CATRKTGGTAETQYF. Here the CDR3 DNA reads TGTGCCACCAGAAAGACAGGGGGAACTGCAGAGACCCAGTACTTC.

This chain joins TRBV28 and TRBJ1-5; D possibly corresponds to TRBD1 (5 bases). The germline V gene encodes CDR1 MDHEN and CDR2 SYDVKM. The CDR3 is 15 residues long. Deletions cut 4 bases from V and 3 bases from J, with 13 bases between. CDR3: CASSSNRGYNQPQHF. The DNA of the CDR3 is TGTGCCAGCAGTTCGAACCGGGGGTACAATCAGCCCCAGCATTTT. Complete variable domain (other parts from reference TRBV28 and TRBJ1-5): DVKVTQSSRYLVKRTGEKVFLECVQDMDHENMFWYRQDPGLGLRLIYFSYDVKMKEKGDIPEGYSVSREKKERFSLILESASTNQTSMYLCASSSNRGYNQPQHFGDGTRLSIL.

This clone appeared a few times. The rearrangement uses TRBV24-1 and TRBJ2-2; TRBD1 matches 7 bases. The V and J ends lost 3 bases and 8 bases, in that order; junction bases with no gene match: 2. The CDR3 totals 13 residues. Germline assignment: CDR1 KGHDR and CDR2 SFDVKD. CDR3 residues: CATSDRQGGELFF. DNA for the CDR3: TGTGCCACCAGTGATCGACAGGGTGGGGAGCTGTTTTTT.

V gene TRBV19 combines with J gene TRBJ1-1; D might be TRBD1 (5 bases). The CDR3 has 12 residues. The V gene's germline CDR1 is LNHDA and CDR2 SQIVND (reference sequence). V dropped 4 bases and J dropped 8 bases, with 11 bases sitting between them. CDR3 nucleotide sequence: TGTGCCAGTAGTAGATCGACAGCGGAAGCTTTCTTT. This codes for CASSRSTAEAFF.